Sequencing of this TCR beta chain was carried out in a study of blood T cell repertoires in COVID-19. Study background: The analysed material was cDNA or gDNA that came from T cells, B-cell-depleted T cells, or PBMCs.

Germline-derived CDR1 and CDR2 are MNHEY and SMNVEV (reference sequence). With V trimmed by 6 bases and J by 7 bases, 7 bases remained unmatched. CDR3 length: 14 amino acids. Per the authors' pipeline: Scientists estimated how many nucleated cells there were by amplifying reference gene primers. Produced via immunoSEQ multiplex PCR; TCRdb's table is partial and in-frame only. The V and J calls and the clone size are those of that table, but D and trimming were determined from the DNA. The table has roughly 500,000 clones, 88% seen once. Participant reports of clinical history set cohort assignment. Two negative PCRs, clearance, or symptom resolution were required of recovered Cohort 3 donors.

The sequencing sample was made of PBMCs or T cells enriched from blood (not recorded which). The gene calls are TRBV27 and TRBJ1-2; the match to TRBD1 covers 11 bases. The receptor comes from a middle-aged woman who had recovered from COVID-19. In DNA, the CDR3 is TGTGCCAGCAGCGGGACAGGGGGGTTGGGTGGCTACACCTTC. Protein sequence: CASSGTGGLGGYTF.